The table lists the clone carrying this T cell receptor beta chain with many counts. As yet, its antigen is unknown. This record comes from a study of T-cell reconstitution after alpha-beta-depleted transplantation in children. Study outcomes and limitations: High day-60 TCRbeta diversity in some patients came from surviving recipient T cells and thymic progenitors. Reported findings indicate that, about two months after transplant, alpha-beta T cells came from several hundred expanded clones, which were derived from non-depleted graft cells. It was newly produced T cells that mostly accounted for T-cell counts and diversity one year after transplant.

The authors prepared the TCRbeta library with unique molecular identifiers. MiXCR was run by TCRdb on the PCR reads, yielding one entry per CDR3 protein. The sample yields 540,000 or so distinct CDR3 sequences, about 21% seen once. The source of this sequence is a boy younger than two who had a stem cell transplant for acute myeloid leukemia, so the T cells may come from the graft donor. The input for sequencing was PBMCs, mostly from graft donor cells, taken 360 days after TCRalphabeta/CD19-depleted stem cell transplant.

The CDR3 protein is CASSTRQGANTGELFF. The CDR3, as DNA: TGTGCCAGCAGTACCCGACAGGGGGCGAACACCGGGGAGCTGTTTTTT. The chain uses TRBV12-3 or TRBV12-4 and TRBJ2-2; TRBD1 matches 9 bases. Trimming took 5 bases from V and 0 from J; bases not matched to a gene: 4. The CDR3 has 16 amino acids.